Shown below are 13 T cell receptor beta chains from a single sample sequenced in a study of Ad26.COV2.S vaccination and SARS-CoV-2 variants. This table comes from immunoSEQ multiplex PCR, and its TCRdb copy is limited to in-frame clones, with some not included. The sample holds roughly 100,000 clones, 60% to 85% seen once. The material was peripheral blood, obtained after recovery from COVID-19. The receptors derive from a human donor who had recovered from COVID-19.

The CDR3 loop is CAWRRGLNTEAFF. In DNA form, the CDR3 reads TGTGCCTGGAGGAGAGGGTTGAACACTGAAGCTTTCTTT. This rearrangement joins TRBV30 to TRBJ1-1; D is unresolved. There are 13 residues in the CDR3. Germline V lookup: CDR1 GTSNPN, CDR2 SVGIG (reference sequence). V was clipped by 3 bases and J by 0 bases, with 8 bases between them.

This clone has only one observation. The chain joins TRBV5-5 to TRBJ2-1; D gene uncertain. Germline lookup yields CDR1 SGHKS and CDR2 YYEKEE (reference sequence). V lost 4 bases, J lost 4 bases, and 21 bases lay in between. This CDR3 comprises 17 residues. The chain's CDR3 is CASSTSLAIPRYNEQFF. CDR3 coding DNA: TGTGCCAGCAGCACTTCGTTAGCCATCCCGCGGTACAATGAGCAGTTCTTC.

The rearrangement uses TRBV7-6 and TRBJ1-5; D uncertain. The CDR3 loop spans 16 amino acids. Trimming took 2 bases from V and 4 from J, leaving 15 bases between them. The germline V gene has CDR1 SGHVS and CDR2 FNYEAQ. The CDR3 protein is CASSLRPGLENQPQHF. The CDR3 DNA reads as TGTGCCAGCAGCTTACGTCCCGGGCTCGAGAATCAGCCCCAGCATTTT.

This rearrangement joins TRBV6-4 to TRBJ1-2; a possible D gene is TRBD1 (5 bases). V was trimmed by 2 bases and J by 7 bases, leaving 14 bases between them. The CDR3 runs to 14 residues. Germline CDR1 and CDR2: MRHNA and SNTAGT. The CDR3 DNA sequence: TGTGCCAGCAGTGACGGCAGGGAGGTGGGTGGCTACACCTTC. The encoded protein is CASSDGREVGGYTF.

This clone was seen a single time. The chain uses TRBV19 and TRBJ2-3; possible D gene TRBD2, 6 bases. CDR1 LNHDA and CDR2 SQIVND come from the germline V gene (reference sequence). V shed 3 bases and J shed 2 bases, with 12 bases lying between them. The CDR3 totals 15 residues. The CDR3 sequence: CASSIRGGITDTQYF. In nucleotides, the CDR3 is TGTGCCAGTAGTATTAGGGGCGGGATCACAGATACGCAGTATTTT.

This clone was detected only a few times. The V gene is TRBV10-1, the J gene TRBJ2-3; D remains unclear. The V end lost 4 bases, the J end lost 3 bases, and 8 bases lay between the germline ends. The CDR3 is 13 residues long. Germline V gives CDR1 WNHNN, CDR2 SYGVQD (reference sequence). The CDR3 nucleotides read TGCGCCAGCAGTGCTTCGGGTACAGATACGCAGTATTTT. Its protein product is CASSASGTDTQYF.

This rearrangement joins TRBV3-1 (or the pseudogene TRBV3-2) to TRBJ2-5; D unresolved. The CDR3 is made up of 15 amino acids. Germline V gene lookup returns CDR1 LGHDT and CDR2 YNNKEL (reference sequence). V lost 0 bases, J lost 3 bases, and 11 bases lay in between. The CDR3 is CASSQDSARKETQYF. The CDR3 coding sequence is TGTGCCAGCAGCCAAGATTCGGCTAGGAAAGAGACCCAGTACTTC.

The chain joins TRBV3-1 (or the pseudogene TRBV3-2) to TRBJ1-1; D might be TRBD1 (5 bases). Trimming shortened V by 0 bases and J by 5 bases, and 13 bases separated the two germline ends. This CDR3 has 15 residues. CDR1 and CDR2 from the germline V gene are LGHDT and YNNKEL (reference sequence). CDR3 in DNA: TGTGCCAGCAGCCAAGAAGGGACGATGAGAACTGAAGCTTTCTTT. It translates to CASSQEGTMRTEAFF.

CDR3 in amino acids: CASSYETAHSPLHF. The CDR3 bases are TGTGCCAGCAGTTATGAGACGGCCCATTCACCCCTCCACTTT. This rearrangement joins TRBV6-2 or TRBV6-3 to TRBJ1-6; the D is unclear. This CDR3 region has 14 residues. V shed 3 bases and J shed 8 bases, with 11 bases lying between them. Looked up from germline, CDR1 is MNHEY and CDR2 is SVGEGT.

In nucleotides, the CDR3 is TGTGCCAGCTCACCCGAGACCCAAGAGACCCAGTACTTC. Amino acid sequence: CASSPETQETQYF. The chain uses TRBV18 and TRBJ2-5, with D hard to call. The germline gives CDR1 KGHSH, CDR2 LQKENI. The CDR3 runs to 13 residues. V was shortened by 3 bases and J by 1 base, with 6 bases between the two germline ends.

In regard to this clone: Mismatch with germline at one junction end may stem from a read error. This chain connects TRBV5-4 to TRBJ1-2, with D possibly TRBD1 on 5 matching bases. Germline CDR1 and CDR2: SGHNT and YYREEE (reference sequence). This CDR3 is 15 amino acids long. In nucleotides, the CDR3 is TGTGCCAGCAGCCCTCAGACAGACTATAACTATGGCCACACCTTC. As protein: CASSPQTDYNYGHTF.

The chain combines TRBV5-1 with TRBJ2-1; the D gene is possibly TRBD2 (6 bases). V lost 0 bases and J lost 5, with 6 bases in between. Germline V gene data show CDR1 as SGHRS and CDR2 as YFSETQ. The CDR3 has 13 residues. The DNA of the CDR3 is TGCGCCAGCAGCTTGGTAGCGGACAATGAGCAGTTCTTC. Translated, it gives CASSLVADNEQFF.

The gene calls are TRBV6-5 and TRBJ1-2; TRBD1 aligns across 8 bases. Germline CDR1 and CDR2: MNHEY and SVGAGI. V dropped 6 bases and J dropped 2; count of bases not matched to a gene: 8. This CDR3 is 15 amino acids long. The CDR3: CASRPRGPTNYGYTF. The CDR3 nucleotides are TGTGCCAGCAGGCCCAGGGGGCCCACCAACTATGGCTACACCTTC.